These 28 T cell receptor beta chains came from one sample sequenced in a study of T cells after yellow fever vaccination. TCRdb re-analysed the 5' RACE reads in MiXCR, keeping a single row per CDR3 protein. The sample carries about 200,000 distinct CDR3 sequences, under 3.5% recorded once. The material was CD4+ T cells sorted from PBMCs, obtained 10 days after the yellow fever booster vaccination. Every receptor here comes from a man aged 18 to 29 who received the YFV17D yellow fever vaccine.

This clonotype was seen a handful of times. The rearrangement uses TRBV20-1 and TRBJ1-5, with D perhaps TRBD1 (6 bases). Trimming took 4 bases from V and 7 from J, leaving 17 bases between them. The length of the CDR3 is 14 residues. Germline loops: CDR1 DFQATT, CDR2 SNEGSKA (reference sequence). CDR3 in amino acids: CSATTSGGPQPQHF. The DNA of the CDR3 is TGCAGTGCTACAACCTCCGGGGGGCCCCAGCCCCAGCATTTT.

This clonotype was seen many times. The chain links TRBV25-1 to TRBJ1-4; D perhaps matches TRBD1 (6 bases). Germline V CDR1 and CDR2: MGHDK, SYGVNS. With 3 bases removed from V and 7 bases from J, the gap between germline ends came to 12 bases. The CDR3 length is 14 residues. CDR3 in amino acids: CASSDARGGEKLFF. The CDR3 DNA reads TGTGCCAGCAGTGATGCCAGGGGAGGTGAAAAACTGTTTTTT.

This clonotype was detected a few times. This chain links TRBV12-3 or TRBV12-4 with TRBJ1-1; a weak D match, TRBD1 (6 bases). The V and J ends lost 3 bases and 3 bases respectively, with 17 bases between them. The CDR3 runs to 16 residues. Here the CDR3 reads CASSFGGRGLDTEAFF. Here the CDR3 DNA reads TGTGCCAGCAGTTTCGGGGGGCGGGGGTTAGACACTGAAGCTTTCTTT.

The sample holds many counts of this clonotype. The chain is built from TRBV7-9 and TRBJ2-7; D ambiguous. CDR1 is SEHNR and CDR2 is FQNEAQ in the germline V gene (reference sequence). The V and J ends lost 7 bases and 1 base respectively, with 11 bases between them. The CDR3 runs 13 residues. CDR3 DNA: TGTGCCAGCACTGGTCAGAATTCCTACGAGCAGTACTTC. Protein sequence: CASTGQNSYEQYF. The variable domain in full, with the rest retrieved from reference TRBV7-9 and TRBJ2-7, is DTGVSQNPRHKITKRGQNVTFRCDPISEHNRLYWYRQTLGQGPEFLTYFQNEAQLEKSRLLSDRFSAERPKGSFSTLEIQRTEQGDSAMYLCASTGQNSYEQYFGPGTRLTVT.

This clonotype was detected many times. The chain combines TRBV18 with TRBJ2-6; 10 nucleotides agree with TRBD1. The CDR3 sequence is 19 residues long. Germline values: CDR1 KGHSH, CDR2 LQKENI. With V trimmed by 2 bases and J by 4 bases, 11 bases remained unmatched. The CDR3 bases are TGTGCCAGCTCACCAGCAGGGGGACAGGGGTCTCCCGGGGCCAACGTCCTGACTTTC. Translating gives CASSPAGGQGSPGANVLTF.

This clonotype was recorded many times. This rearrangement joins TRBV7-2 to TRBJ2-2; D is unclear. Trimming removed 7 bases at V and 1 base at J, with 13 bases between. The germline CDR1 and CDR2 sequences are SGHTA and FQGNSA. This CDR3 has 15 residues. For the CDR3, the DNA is TGTGCCAGCACTGCAGACGGGTGGAACACCGGGGAGCTGTTTTTT. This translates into CASTADGWNTGELFF.

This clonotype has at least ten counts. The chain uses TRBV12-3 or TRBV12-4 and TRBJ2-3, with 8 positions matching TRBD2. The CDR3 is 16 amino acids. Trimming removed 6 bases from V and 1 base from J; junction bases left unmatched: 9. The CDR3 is CASSFPRLARTDTQYF. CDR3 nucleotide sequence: TGTGCCAGCAGCTTCCCTAGACTAGCGCGCACAGATACGCAGTATTTT.

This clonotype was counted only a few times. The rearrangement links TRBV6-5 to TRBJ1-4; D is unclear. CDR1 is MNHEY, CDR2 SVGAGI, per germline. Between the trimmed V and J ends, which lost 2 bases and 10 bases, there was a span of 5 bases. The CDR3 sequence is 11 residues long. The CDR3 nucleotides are TGTGCCAGCAGTTACAGCGGAAAACTGTTTTTT. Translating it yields CASSYSGKLFF.

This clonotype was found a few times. This chain's CDR3 is CASTAAATNEKLFF. The CDR3 DNA is TGTGCCAGCACCGCAGCCGCAACTAATGAAAAACTGTTTTTT. The chain recombines TRBV7-9 with TRBJ1-4; no reliable D call. The V end was cut by 7 bases, the J end by 0 bases, with 9 bases between. The CDR3 totals 14 residues. Germline CDR1 reads SEHNR; CDR2 reads FQNEAQ (reference sequence).

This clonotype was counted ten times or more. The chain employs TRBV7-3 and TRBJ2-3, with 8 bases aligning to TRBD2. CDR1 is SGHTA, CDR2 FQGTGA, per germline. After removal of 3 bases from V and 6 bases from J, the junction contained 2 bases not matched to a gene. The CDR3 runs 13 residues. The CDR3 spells CASSFGGADTQYF. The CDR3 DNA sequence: TGTGCCAGCAGCTTCGGGGGGGCGGATACGCAGTATTTT.

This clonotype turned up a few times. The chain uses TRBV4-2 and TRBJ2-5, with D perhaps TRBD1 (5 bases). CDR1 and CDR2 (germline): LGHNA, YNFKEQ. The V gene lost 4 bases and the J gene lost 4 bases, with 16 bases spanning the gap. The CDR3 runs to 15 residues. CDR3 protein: CASSRLTGNIETQYF. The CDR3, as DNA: TGTGCCAGCAGCCGCCTCACAGGAAACATAGAGACCCAGTACTTC.

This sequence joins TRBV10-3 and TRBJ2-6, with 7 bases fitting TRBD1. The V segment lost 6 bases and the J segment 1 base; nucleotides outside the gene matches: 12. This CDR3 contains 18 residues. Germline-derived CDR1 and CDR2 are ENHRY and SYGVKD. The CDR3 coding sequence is TGTGCCATCAGGGGACAGCTCGCTCAAAGGTCTGGGGCCAACGTCCTGACTTTC. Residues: CAIRGQLAQRSGANVLTF.

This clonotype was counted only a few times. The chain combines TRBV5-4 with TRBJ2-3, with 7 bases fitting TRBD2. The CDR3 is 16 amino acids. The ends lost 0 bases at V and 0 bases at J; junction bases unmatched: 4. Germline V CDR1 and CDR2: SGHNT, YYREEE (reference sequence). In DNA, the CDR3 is TGTGCCAGCAGCTTGGAAGCGGGGACTAGCACAGATACGCAGTATTTT. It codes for CASSLEAGTSTDTQYF. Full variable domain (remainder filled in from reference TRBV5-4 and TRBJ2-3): ETGVTQSPTHLIKTRGQQVTLRCSSQSGHNTVSWYQQALGQGPQFIFQYYREEENGRGNFPPRFSGLQFPNYSSELNVNALELDDSALYLCASSLEAGTSTDTQYFGPGTRLTVL.

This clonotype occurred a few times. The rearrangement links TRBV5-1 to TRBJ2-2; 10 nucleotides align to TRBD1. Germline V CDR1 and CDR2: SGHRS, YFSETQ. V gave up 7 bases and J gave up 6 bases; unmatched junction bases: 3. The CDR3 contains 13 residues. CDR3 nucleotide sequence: TGCGCCAGCCGACAGGGGGCCTCCGGGGAGCTGTTTTTT. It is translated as CASRQGASGELFF.

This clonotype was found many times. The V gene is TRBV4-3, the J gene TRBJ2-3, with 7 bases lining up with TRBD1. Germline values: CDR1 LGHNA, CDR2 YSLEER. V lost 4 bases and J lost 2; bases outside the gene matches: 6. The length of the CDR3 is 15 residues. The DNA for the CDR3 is TGCGCCAGCAGCCGGGGACAGAGTAACACAGATACGCAGTATTTT. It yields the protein CASSRGQSNTDTQYF.

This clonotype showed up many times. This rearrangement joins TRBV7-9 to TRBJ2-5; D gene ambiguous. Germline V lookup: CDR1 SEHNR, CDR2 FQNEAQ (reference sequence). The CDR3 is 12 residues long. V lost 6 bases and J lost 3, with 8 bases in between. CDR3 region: CASSRAEETQYF. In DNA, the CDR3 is TGTGCCAGCAGTCGGGCAGAAGAGACCCAGTACTTC.

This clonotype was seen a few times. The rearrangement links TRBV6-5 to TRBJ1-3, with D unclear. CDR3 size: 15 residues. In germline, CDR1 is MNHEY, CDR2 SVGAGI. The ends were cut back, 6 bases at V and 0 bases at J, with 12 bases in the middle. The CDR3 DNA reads TGTGCCAGCAGAAGTAGCACGAGCTCTGGAAACACCATATATTTT. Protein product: CASRSSTSSGNTIYF.

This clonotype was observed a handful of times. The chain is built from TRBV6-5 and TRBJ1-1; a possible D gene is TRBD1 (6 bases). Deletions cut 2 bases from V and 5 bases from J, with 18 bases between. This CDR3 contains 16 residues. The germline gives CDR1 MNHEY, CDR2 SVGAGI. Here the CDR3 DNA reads TGTGCCAGCAGTTACCTTCATGGGGGCGGTGGGACTGAAGCTTTCTTT. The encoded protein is CASSYLHGGGGTEAFF.

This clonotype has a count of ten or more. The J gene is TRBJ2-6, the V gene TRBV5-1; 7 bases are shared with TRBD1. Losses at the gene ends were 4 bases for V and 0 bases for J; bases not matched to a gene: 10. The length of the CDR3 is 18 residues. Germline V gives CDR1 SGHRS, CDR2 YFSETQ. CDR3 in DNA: TGCGCCAGCAGCGAAGGGGACAGATCTTCCTCTGGGGCCAACGTCCTGACTTTC. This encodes CASSEGDRSSSGANVLTF.

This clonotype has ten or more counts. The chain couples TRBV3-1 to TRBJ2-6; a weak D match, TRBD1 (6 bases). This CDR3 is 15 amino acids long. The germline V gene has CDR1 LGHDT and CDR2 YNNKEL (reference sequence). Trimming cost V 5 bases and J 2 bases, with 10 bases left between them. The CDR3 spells CASSRGRPGANVLTF. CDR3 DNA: TGTGCCAGCAGCAGGGGGAGACCTGGGGCCAACGTCCTGACTTTC.

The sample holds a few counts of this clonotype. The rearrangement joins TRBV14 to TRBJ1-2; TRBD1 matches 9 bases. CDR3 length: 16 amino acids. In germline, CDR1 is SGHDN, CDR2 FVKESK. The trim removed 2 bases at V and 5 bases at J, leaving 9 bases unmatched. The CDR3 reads CASSQFHLDRGYGYTF. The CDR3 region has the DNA TGTGCCAGCAGCCAATTTCATCTGGACAGGGGATATGGCTACACCTTC.

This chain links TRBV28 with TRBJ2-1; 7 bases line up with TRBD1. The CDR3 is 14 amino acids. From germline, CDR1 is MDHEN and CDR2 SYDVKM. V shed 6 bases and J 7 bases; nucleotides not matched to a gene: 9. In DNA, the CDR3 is TGTGCCAGCAGCCCCACTTGGACAGGAAATGAGCAGTTCTTC. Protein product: CASSPTWTGNEQFF.

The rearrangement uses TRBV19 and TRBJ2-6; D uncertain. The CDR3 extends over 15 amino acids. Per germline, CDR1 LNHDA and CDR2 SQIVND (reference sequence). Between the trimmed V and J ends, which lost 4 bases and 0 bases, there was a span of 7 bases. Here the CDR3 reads CASSKIASGANVLTF. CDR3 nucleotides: TGTGCCAGTAGTAAGATCGCCTCTGGGGCCAACGTCCTGACTTTC.

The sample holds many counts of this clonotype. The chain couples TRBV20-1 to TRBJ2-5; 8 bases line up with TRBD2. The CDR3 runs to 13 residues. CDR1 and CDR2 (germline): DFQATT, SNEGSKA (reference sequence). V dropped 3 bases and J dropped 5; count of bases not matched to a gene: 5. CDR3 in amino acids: CSARLAGSETQYF. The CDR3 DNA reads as TGCAGTGCTAGGTTAGCGGGGTCGGAGACCCAGTACTTC.

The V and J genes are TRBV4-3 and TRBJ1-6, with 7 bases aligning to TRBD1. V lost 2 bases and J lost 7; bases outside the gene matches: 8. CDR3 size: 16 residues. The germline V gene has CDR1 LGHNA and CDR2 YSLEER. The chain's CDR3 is CASSQTLDRANSPLHF. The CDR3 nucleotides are TGCGCCAGCAGCCAAACTCTCGACAGGGCCAATTCACCCCTCCACTTT.

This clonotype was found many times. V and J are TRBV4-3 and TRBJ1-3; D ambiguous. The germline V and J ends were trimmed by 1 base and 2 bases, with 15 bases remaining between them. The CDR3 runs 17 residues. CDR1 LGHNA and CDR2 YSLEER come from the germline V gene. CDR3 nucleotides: TGCGCCAGCAGCCAAGCCTACAAGGTCATAACTGGAAACACCATATATTTT. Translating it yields CASSQAYKVITGNTIYF.

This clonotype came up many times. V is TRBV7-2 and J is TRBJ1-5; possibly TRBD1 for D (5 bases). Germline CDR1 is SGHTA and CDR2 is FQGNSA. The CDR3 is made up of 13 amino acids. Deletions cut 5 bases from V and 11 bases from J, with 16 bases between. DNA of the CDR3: TGTGCCAGCAGCCTAGGGGCCGGGTCCGCCCAGCATTTT. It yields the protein CASSLGAGSAQHF.

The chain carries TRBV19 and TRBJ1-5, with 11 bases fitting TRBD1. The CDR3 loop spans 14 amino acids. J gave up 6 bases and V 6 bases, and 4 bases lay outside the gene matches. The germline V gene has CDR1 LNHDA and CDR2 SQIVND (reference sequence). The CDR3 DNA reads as TGTGCCAGTAGGGACAGGGGGCCCGGTCAGCCCCAGCATTTT. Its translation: CASRDRGPGQPQHF.